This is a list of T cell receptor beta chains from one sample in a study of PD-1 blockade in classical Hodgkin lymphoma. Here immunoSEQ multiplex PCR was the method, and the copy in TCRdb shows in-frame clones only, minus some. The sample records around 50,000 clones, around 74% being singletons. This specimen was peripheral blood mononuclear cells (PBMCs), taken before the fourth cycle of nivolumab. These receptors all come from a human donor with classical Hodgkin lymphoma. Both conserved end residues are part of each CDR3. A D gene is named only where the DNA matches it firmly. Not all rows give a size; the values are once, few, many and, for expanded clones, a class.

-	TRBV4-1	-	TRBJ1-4	CASRSRTIGEKLFF	TGCGCCAGCAGATCTCGGACTATCGGTGAAAAACTGTTTTTT
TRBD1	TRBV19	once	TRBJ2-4	CASTQTGVTKNIQYF	TGTGCCAGTACCCAAACAGGGGTAACCAAAAACATTCAGTACTTC
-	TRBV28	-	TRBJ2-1	CASSLIGSSDNEQFF	TGTGCCAGCAGTTTAATCGGGAGTAGCGACAATGAGCAGTTCTTC
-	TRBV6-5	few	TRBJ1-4	CASSYSPGSGVKLFF	TGTGCCAGCAGTTACTCCCCCGGTTCGGGGGTAAAACTGTTTTTT
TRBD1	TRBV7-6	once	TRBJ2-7	CASSLRPGQGYEQYF	TGTGCCAGCAGCTTAAGACCCGGACAGGGGTACGAGCAGTACTTC
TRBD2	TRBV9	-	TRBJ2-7	CASSQDASGMSHEQYF	TGTGCCAGCAGCCAAGACGCTAGCGGGATGTCTCACGAGCAGTACTTC
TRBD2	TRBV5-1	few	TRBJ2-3	CASSQNSGKSADTQYF	TGCGCCAGCAGCCAAAATAGCGGGAAGTCGGCAGATACGCAGTATTTT
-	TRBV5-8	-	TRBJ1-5	CASSGGQMGQPQHF	TGTGCCAGCAGCGGGGGGCAGATGGGTCAGCCCCAGCATTTT
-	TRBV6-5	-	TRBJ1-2	CASSFGPYGYTF	TGTGCCAGCAGTTTTGGCCCATATGGCTACACCTTC
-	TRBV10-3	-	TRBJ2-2	CAISEFGTGELFF	TGTGCCATCAGTGAGTTCGGAACCGGGGAGCTGTTTTTT